This T cell receptor beta chain was captured by sequencing in a study of preoperative IRX-2 immunotherapy in early breast cancer. Measured with immunoSEQ multiplex PCR; TCRdb has only the in-frame clones, and not every one. The sample records approximately 98,000 clones, 70% to 90% being singletons. Between the trimmed V and J ends, which lost 0 bases and 8 bases, there was a span of 7 bases. The germline CDR1 and CDR2 sequences are WNHNN and SYGVQD (reference sequence). The CDR3 runs 12 residues. Treatment specified: preoperative locoregional IRX-2 cytokine immunotherapy. This sequence joins TRBV10-1 and TRBJ1-1; no reliable D call. The clonotype originates from a human donor with breast cancer. This material consisted of tumor tissue, taken after IRX-2 immunotherapy. The CDR3 protein is CASSESSGEAFF. The DNA for the CDR3 is TGCGCCAGCAGTGAGTCGTCAGGCGAAGCTTTCTTT.